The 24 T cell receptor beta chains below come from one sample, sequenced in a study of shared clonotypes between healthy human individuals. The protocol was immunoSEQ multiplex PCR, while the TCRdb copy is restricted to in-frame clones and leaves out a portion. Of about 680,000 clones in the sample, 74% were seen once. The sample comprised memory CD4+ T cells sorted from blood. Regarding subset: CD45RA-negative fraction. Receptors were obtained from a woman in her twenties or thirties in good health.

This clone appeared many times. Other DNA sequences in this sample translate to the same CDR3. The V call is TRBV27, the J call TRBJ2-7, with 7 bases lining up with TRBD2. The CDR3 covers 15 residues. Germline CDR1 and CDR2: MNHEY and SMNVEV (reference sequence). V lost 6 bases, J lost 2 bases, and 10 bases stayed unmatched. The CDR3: CASSPRASGPYEQYF. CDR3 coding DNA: TGTGCCAGCAGCCCCCGGGCTAGCGGACCCTACGAGCAGTACTTC.

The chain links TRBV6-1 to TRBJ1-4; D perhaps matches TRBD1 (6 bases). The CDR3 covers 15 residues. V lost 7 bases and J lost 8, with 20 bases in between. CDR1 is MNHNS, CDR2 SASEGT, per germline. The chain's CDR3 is CASTQGWGRKEKLFF. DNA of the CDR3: TGTGCCAGCACCCAGGGTTGGGGGCGTAAAGAAAAACTGTTTTTT.

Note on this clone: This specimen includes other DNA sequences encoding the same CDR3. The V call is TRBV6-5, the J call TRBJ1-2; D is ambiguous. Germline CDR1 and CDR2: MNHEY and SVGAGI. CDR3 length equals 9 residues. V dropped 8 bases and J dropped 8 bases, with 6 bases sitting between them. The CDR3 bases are TGTGCCAGCGGGAGGGGCTACACCTTC. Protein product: CASGRGYTF.

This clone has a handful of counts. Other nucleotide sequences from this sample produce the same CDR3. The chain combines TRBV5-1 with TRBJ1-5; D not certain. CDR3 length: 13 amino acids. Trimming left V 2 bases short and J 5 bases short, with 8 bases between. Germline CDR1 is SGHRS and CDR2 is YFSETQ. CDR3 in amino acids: CASSLSPDQPQHF. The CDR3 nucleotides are TGCGCCAGCAGCTTAAGTCCGGATCAGCCCCAGCATTTT.

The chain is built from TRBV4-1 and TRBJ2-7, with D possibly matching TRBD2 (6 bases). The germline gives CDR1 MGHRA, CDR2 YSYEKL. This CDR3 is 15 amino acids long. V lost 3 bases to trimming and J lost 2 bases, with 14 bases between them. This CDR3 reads CASSHPARGAYEQYF. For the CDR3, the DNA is TGCGCCAGCAGCCACCCTGCGCGGGGTGCCTACGAGCAGTACTTC.

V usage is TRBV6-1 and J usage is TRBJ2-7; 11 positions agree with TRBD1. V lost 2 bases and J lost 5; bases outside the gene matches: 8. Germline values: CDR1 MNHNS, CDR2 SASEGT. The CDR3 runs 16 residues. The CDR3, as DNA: TGTGCCAGCAGTGAATTACCGGGACAGGGGGGGAACGAGCAGTACTTC. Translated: CASSELPGQGGNEQYF.

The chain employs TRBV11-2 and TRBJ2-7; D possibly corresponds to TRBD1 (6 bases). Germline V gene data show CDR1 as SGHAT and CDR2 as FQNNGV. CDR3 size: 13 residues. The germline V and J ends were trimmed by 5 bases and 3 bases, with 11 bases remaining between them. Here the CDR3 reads CASSQGPIYEQYF. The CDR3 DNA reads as TGTGCCAGCAGCCAGGGGCCGATCTACGAGCAGTACTTC.

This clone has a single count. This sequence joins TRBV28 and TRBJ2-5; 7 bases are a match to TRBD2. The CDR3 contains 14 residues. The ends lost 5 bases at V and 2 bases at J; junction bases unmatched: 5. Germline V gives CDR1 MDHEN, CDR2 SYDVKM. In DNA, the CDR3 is TGTGCCAGCAGTACGGGGACTATACAAGAGACCCAGTACTTC. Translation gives CASSTGTIQETQYF.

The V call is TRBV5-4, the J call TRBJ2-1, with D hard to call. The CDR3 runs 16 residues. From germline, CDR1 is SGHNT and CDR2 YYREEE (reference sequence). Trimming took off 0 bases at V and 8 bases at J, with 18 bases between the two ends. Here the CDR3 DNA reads TGTGCCAGCAGCTTGGCCGTACAGTGGGTGGTCTATGAGCAGTTCTTC. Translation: CASSLAVQWVVYEQFF. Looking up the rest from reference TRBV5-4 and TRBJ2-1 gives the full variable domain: ETGVTQSPTHLIKTRGQQVTLRCSSQSGHNTVSWYQQALGQGPQFIFQYYREEENGRGNFPPRFSGLQFPNYSSELNVNALELDDSALYLCASSLAVQWVVYEQFFGPGTRLTVL.

DNA for the CDR3: TGTGCCAGCAGCACACGCCCAGGGGCCAACACTGAAGCTTTCTTT. It codes for CASSTRPGANTEAFF. The chain joins TRBV7-3 to TRBJ1-1, with D tentatively TRBD1 (6 bases). The ends were cut back, 5 bases at V and 2 bases at J, with 15 bases in the middle. Per the germline V gene, CDR1 is SGHTA and CDR2 is FQGTGA. The CDR3 has 15 residues.

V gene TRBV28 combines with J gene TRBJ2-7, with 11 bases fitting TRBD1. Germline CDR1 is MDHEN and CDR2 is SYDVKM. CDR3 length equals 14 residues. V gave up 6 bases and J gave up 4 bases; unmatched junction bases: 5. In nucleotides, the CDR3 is TGTGCCAGCAGGGGGACAGGGGGTCGTTACGAGCAGTACTTC. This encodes CASRGTGGRYEQYF.

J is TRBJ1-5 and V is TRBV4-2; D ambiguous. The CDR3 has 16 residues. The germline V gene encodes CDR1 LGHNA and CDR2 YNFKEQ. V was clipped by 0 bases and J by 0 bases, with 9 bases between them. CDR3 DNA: TGTGCCAGCAGCCAAGAAGTGCTGTATAGCAATCAGCCCCAGCATTTT. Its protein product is CASSQEVLYSNQPQHF.

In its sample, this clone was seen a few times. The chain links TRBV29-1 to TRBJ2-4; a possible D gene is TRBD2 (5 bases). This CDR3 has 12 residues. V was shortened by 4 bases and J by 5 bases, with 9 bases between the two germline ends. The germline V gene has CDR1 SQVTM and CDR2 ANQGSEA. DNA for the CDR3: TGCAGCGTTGGGGTCGGGGAAAACATTCAGTACTTC. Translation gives CSVGVGENIQYF.

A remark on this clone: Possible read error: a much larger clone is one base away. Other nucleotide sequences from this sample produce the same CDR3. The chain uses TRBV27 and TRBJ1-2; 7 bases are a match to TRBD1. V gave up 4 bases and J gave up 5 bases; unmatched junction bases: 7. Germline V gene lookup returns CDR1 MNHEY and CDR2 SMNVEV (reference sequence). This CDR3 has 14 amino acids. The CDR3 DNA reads TGTGCCAGCAGTTACTCGACAGGGAGTTATGGCTACACCTTC. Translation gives CASSYSTGSYGYTF.

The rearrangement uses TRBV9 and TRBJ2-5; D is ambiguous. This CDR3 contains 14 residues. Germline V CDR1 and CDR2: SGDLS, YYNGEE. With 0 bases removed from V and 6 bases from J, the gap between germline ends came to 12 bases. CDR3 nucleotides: TGTGCCAGCAGCGTAGATGGCGGCGGACAGACCCAGTACTTC. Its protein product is CASSVDGGGQTQYF.

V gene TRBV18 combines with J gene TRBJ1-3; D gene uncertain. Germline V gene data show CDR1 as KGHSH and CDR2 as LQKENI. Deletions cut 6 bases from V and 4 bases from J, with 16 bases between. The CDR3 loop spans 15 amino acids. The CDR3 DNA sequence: TGTGCCAGCTCCGTCGAAGAAGCGCGAGGAAACACCATATATTTT. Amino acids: CASSVEEARGNTIYF.

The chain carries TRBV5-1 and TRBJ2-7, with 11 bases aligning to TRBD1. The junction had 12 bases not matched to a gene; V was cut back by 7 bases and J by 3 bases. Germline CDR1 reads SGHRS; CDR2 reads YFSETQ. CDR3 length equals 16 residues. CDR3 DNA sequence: TGCGCCAGCGGGGGATACCCGGGACAGGGGGTCTACGAGCAGTACTTC. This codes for CASGGYPGQGVYEQYF.

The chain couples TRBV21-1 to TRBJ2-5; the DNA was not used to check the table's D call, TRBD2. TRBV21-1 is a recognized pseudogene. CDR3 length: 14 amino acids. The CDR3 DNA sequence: TGTGCCAGCAGCAAAGCCAAGCACCAAGAGACCCAGTACTTC. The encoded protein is CASSKAKHQETQYF.

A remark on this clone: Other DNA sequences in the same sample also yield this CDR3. The CDR3 sequence is CASSSSGDTQYF. CDR3 bases: TGTGCCAGCAGCTCTAGCGGAGATACGCAGTATTTT. The chain has TRBV7-2 and TRBJ2-3; TRBD2 matches 7 bases. Germline trimming cut 4 bases from V and 5 bases from J; bases unmatched to any gene: 0. Germline V CDR1 and CDR2: SGHTA, FQGNSA. The CDR3 sequence is 12 residues long.

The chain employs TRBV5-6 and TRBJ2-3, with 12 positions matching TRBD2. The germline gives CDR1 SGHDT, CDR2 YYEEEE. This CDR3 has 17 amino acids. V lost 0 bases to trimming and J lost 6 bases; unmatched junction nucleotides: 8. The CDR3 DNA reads TGTGCCAGCAGCTTGGCCTCACTAGCGGGAGGAGGGGATACGCAGTATTTT. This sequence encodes CASSLASLAGGGDTQYF.

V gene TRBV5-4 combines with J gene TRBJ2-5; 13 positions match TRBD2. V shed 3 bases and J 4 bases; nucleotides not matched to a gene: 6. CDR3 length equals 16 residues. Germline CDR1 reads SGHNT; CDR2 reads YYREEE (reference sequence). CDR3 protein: CASSSWTSGGTETQYF. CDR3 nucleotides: TGTGCCAGCAGCTCCTGGACTAGCGGGGGTACAGAGACCCAGTACTTC.

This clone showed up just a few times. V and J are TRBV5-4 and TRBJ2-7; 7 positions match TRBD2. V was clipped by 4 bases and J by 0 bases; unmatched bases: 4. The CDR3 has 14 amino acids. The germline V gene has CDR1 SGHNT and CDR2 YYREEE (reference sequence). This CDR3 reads CASSELANSYEQYF. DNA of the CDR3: TGTGCCAGCAGCGAACTAGCGAACTCCTACGAGCAGTACTTC.

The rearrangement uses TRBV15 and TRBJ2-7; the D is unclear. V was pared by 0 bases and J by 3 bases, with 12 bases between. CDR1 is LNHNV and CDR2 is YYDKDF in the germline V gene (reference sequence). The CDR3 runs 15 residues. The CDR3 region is CATSRETLAFYEQYF. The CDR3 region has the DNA TGTGCCACCAGCAGAGAGACGCTGGCGTTCTACGAGCAGTACTTC.

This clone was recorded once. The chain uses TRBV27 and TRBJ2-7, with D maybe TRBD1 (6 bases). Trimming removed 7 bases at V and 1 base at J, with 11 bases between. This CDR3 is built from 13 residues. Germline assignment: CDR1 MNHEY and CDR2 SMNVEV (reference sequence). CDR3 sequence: CASMGAGSYEQYF. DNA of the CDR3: TGTGCCAGCATGGGGGCCGGATCCTACGAGCAGTACTTC.